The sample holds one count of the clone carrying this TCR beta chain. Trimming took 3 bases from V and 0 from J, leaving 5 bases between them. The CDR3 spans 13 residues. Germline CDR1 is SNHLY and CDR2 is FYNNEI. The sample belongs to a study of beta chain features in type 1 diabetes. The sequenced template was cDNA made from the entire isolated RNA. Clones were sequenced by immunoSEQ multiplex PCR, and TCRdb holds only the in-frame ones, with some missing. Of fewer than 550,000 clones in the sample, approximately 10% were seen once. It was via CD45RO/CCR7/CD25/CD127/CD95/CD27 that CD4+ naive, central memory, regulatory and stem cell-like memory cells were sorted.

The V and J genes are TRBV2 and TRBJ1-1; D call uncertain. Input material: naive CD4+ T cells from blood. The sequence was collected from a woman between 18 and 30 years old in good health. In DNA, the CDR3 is TGTGCCAGCAGTGATCAAGTGAACACTGAAGCTTTCTTT. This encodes CASSDQVNTEAFF.